This TCR beta chain was retrieved from a study of blood T cell repertoires in COVID-19. About the study: Material from acute and convalescent COVID-19 was sourced from the United States, Italy and Spain. PBMCs, B-cell-depleted T cells, or T cells provided the cDNA or gDNA that made up the material.

Seattle patients were enrolled during active infection and followed longitudinally. V was shortened by 4 bases and J by 1 base, with 7 bases between the two germline ends. Per germline, CDR1 LGHDT and CDR2 YNNKEL (reference sequence). The CDR3 runs to 13 residues. This clone was observed a handful of times. As processed by the authors: Reference gene primers were amplified, and this amplification served to estimate nucleated cell counts. This table comes from immunoSEQ multiplex PCR, and its TCRdb copy is limited to in-frame clones, with some not included. The V and J calls and clone size are taken from that table; D and trimming were inferred from the DNA. The sample comprises approximately 440,000 clones, about nine tenths of which are singletons, and roughly 12% rests with the top ten.

The sequence came from a woman aged 45-65 years with COVID-19, enrolled during active disease. The chain uses TRBV3-1 (or the pseudogene TRBV3-2) and TRBJ1-2; D may be TRBD1 (6 bases). Sequenced sample: peripheral blood. The CDR3 protein is CASSPDSNYGYTF. The CDR3 nucleotides read TGTGCCAGCAGCCCGGACAGTAACTATGGCTACACCTTC.